This T cell receptor (beta chain) was captured in a study of cytotoxic CD8 clonotypes in ibrutinib-treated CLL. Per germline, CDR1 SQVTM and CDR2 ANQGSEA. This CDR3 region has 12 residues. Trimming pared 4 bases from V and 8 bases from J, leaving 12 bases between. The table came from immunoSEQ multiplex PCR; TCRdb's copy has only in-frame clones and leaves some out. Among over 75,000 clones listed, around four fifths were seen once. The rearrangement uses TRBV29-1 and TRBJ2-1; no firm D call. Sequences were derived from PBMCs, sampled after 12 months of ibrutinib treatment. The clonotype originates from a human donor with chronic lymphocytic leukemia. The CDR3 region is CSVGAPWDEQFF. The CDR3 DNA is TGCAGCGTTGGTGCCCCCTGGGATGAGCAGTTCTTC.